The 30 T cell receptor beta chains given below trace back to one sample, sequenced in a study of T cell responses to AZD1222 COVID-19 vaccine. The table came from immunoSEQ multiplex PCR; TCRdb's copy has only in-frame clones and leaves some out. The table shows some 22,000 clones, with 82% occurring only once. The specimen was peripheral blood, collected on day 0 of AZD1222 vaccination. The receptors shown here come from an adult in good health.

CDR3 bases: TGTGCCAGCGGGGGGACGGGGTTGGAGGCCAACGTCCTGACTTTC. It is translated as CASGGTGLEANVLTF. The chain couples TRBV9 to TRBJ2-6; TRBD2 might be the D (6 bases). The CDR3 has 15 amino acids. The V gene's germline CDR1 is SGDLS and CDR2 YYNGEE. With 7 bases removed from V and 6 bases from J, the gap between germline ends came to 17 bases.

The chain carries TRBV10-2 and TRBJ2-7; 7 nucleotides agree with TRBD1. Germline trimming cut 4 bases from V and 2 bases from J; bases unmatched to any gene: 5. This CDR3 spans 14 amino acids. Germline assignment: CDR1 WSHSY and CDR2 SAAADI. This CDR3 reads CASSGPGQTYEQYF. The CDR3, as DNA: TGCGCCAGCAGTGGTCCGGGACAGACCTACGAGCAGTACTTC.

The chain uses TRBV7-2 and TRBJ2-5, with D tentatively TRBD2 (5 bases). The CDR3 spans 14 residues. Germline CDR1 is SGHTA and CDR2 is FQGNSA. V lost 3 bases to trimming and J lost 2 bases, with 10 bases between them. DNA for the CDR3: TGTGCCAGCAGCTTCCGGGGTTCACAAGAGACCCAGTACTTC. Translation: CASSFRGSQETQYF.

This clone has just a few counts. The chain has TRBV6-2 or TRBV6-3 and TRBJ2-1; no definite D call. CDR1 MNHEY and CDR2 SVGEGT come from the germline V gene. This CDR3 spans 15 amino acids. V was clipped by 2 bases and J by 5 bases, with 13 bases between them. The CDR3 sequence: CASSYRSEAHNEQFF. The CDR3 DNA follows: TGTGCCAGCAGTTACCGGTCAGAGGCACACAATGAGCAGTTCTTC.

This chain uses TRBV19 with TRBJ2-3; TRBD2 matches at 13 bases. The CDR3 totals 17 residues. CDR1 is LNHDA, CDR2 SQIVND, per germline (reference sequence). Trimming at V came to 3 bases and at J to 5 bases, leaving 8 bases not matched to a gene. The CDR3 sequence: CASSISSLAGGEDTQYF. CDR3 nucleotides: TGTGCCAGTAGTATCTCCTCACTAGCGGGAGGGGAAGATACGCAGTATTTT.

The V and J genes are TRBV6-5 and TRBJ1-2; 8 nucleotides line up with TRBD1. Germline trimming cut 6 bases from V and 5 bases from J; bases unmatched to any gene: 8. The CDR3 length is 14 residues. Germline V CDR1 and CDR2: MNHEY, SVGAGI. CDR3 nucleotides: TGTGCCAGCAGCCAGGGGACAGGTCGGTATGGCTACACCTTC. It specifies CASSQGTGRYGYTF.

The chain links TRBV28 to TRBJ1-6; a possible D gene is TRBD1 (6 bases). Trimming took 7 bases from V and 8 from J, leaving 15 bases between them. Looked up from germline, CDR1 is MDHEN and CDR2 is SYDVKM. CDR3 length: 14 residues. In DNA form, the CDR3 reads TGTGCCAGCACCGCGTGGACAGAGCATTCACCCCTCCACTTT. Translation gives CASTAWTEHSPLHF.

V gene TRBV5-6 combines with J gene TRBJ1-2; 8 bases are shared with TRBD1. The CDR3 extends over 13 amino acids. With 2 bases clipped from V and 8 bases from J, the junction kept 5 bases outside the gene matches. CDR1 is SGHDT, CDR2 YYEEEE, per germline. CDR3: CASSFQGAFGYTF. CDR3 sequence (DNA): TGTGCCAGCAGCTTCCAGGGGGCGTTCGGCTACACCTTC.

There are a few counts of this clone. The chain carries TRBV30 and TRBJ2-2; D unresolved. This CDR3 is built from 12 residues. Germline CDR1 GTSNPN, CDR2 SVGIG (reference sequence). Trimming removed 4 bases from V and 4 bases from J, with 7 bases in between. The DNA of the CDR3 is TGTGCCTGGATATATGGCACCGGGGAGCTGTTTTTT. This translates into CAWIYGTGELFF.

This rearrangement joins TRBV28 to TRBJ1-1; a possible D gene is TRBD1 (5 bases). V shed 6 bases and J shed 6 bases, with 11 bases lying between them. CDR1 and CDR2 from the germline V gene are MDHEN and SYDVKM. CDR3 length: 12 amino acids. CDR3 in amino acids: CASRPQGSEAFF. CDR3 DNA sequence: TGTGCCAGCAGACCCCAGGGATCTGAAGCTTTCTTT.

This chain uses TRBV25-1 with TRBJ1-1, with D tentatively TRBD1 (6 bases). V gave up 5 bases and J gave up 11 bases, with 21 bases separating them. This CDR3 region has 14 residues. Per germline, CDR1 MGHDK and CDR2 SYGVNS. The CDR3 spells CASSQQGMEVDAFF. CDR3 bases: TGTGCCAGCAGTCAACAGGGCATGGAGGTGGACGCTTTCTTT. Drawing the rest from reference TRBV25-1 and TRBJ1-1, the complete variable domain is EADIYQTPRYLVIGTGKKITLECSQTMGHDKMYWYQQDPGMELHLIHYSYGVNSTEKGDLSSESTVSRIRTEHFPLTLESARPSHTSQYLCASSQQGMEVDAFFGQGTRLTVV.

The chain links TRBV28 to TRBJ1-1, with D uncertain. Germline CDR1 and CDR2: MDHEN and SYDVKM. The CDR3 sequence is 12 residues long. Trimming shortened V by 7 bases and J by 1 base, and 7 bases separated the two germline ends. Written as DNA, the CDR3 is TGTGCCAGCAAGCCCTCGAACACTGAAGCTTTCTTT. This codes for CASKPSNTEAFF.

The rearrangement joins TRBV7-6 to TRBJ1-5; no clear D gene. The CDR3 extends over 14 amino acids. In germline, CDR1 is SGHVS, CDR2 FNYEAQ. Trimming cost V 0 bases and J 1 base, with 4 bases left between them. CDR3 DNA sequence: TGTGCCAGCAGCTTAGCGGGGAGCAATCAGCCCCAGCATTTT. Translation gives CASSLAGSNQPQHF.

V gene TRBV29-1 combines with J gene TRBJ2-1; 13 bases agree with TRBD2. Per germline, CDR1 SQVTM and CDR2 ANQGSEA. V lost 7 bases and J lost 2; bases outside the gene matches: 11. The CDR3 sequence is 17 residues long. The CDR3 protein is CSARTSGSYPPYNEQFF. Written as DNA, the CDR3 is TGCAGCGCAAGGACTAGCGGGAGTTACCCTCCCTACAATGAGCAGTTCTTC.

The V and J genes are TRBV9 and TRBJ2-7; D uncertain. This CDR3 spans 11 amino acids. V lost 7 bases and J 3 bases, leaving 8 bases between the germline ends. The germline V gene encodes CDR1 SGDLS and CDR2 YYNGEE. For the CDR3, the DNA is TGTGCCAGCCCCCCGGTCTACGAGCAGTACTTC. Protein: CASPPVYEQYF. Filled out from reference TRBV9 and TRBJ2-7, the complete variable domain reads DSGVTQTPKHLITATGQRVTLRCSPRSGDLSVYWYQQSLDQGLQFLIQYYNGEERAKGNILERFSAQQFPDLHSELNLSSLELGDSALYFCASPPVYEQYFGPGTRLTVT.

This rearrangement joins TRBV9 to TRBJ2-3; 10 bases map to TRBD2. The CDR3 spans 15 residues. Germline values: CDR1 SGDLS, CDR2 YYNGEE. V shed 4 bases and J 2 bases; nucleotides not matched to a gene: 4. The CDR3 nucleotides are TGTGCCAGCAGCTATCTAGCGGGGGACACAGATACGCAGTATTTT. Protein: CASSYLAGDTDTQYF.

CDR3 in DNA: TGCGCCAGCAGTGAGATTCTGGCGGGGGGGCCAGAGACCCAGTACTTC. Its protein is CASSEILAGGPETQYF. The chain has TRBV10-2 and TRBJ2-5; 9 bases agree with TRBD2. V was pared by 2 bases and J by 4 bases, with 8 bases of the junction left unmatched. Germline V CDR1 and CDR2: WSHSY, SAAADI. The CDR3 is made up of 16 amino acids.

This chain links TRBV28 with TRBJ2-7; D is unclear. Germline CDR1 reads MDHEN; CDR2 reads SYDVKM. The CDR3 spans 15 residues. Between the trimmed V and J ends, which lost 2 bases and 2 bases, there was a span of 13 bases. CDR3 protein: CASSLIYPPTYEQYF. DNA for the CDR3: TGTGCCAGCAGTTTAATATACCCCCCAACCTACGAGCAGTACTTC.

This sequence joins TRBV5-6 and TRBJ2-1; TRBD1 matches at 9 bases. The length of the CDR3 is 14 residues. Trimming took 4 bases from V and 8 from J; bases not matched to a gene: 7. Germline-derived CDR1 and CDR2 are SGHDT and YYEEEE. The CDR3: CASSIGTGSDEQFF. For the CDR3, the DNA is TGTGCCAGCAGCATTGGGACAGGGTCGGATGAGCAGTTCTTC.

This chain joins TRBV4-1 and TRBJ2-1, with TRBD2 identical over 13 bases. V dropped 2 bases and J dropped 8; count of bases not matched to a gene: 18. The CDR3 runs to 20 residues. The germline gives CDR1 MGHRA, CDR2 YSYEKL. The CDR3 nucleotides read TGCGCCAGCAGCCAACCCCCACTCAGGGAACTAGCGGGAGGGCCCTATGAGCAGTTCTTC. Residues: CASSQPPLRELAGGPYEQFF.

The V and J genes are TRBV2 and TRBJ1-1; TRBD1 matches 8 bases. The length of the CDR3 is 14 residues. CDR1 and CDR2 (germline): SNHLY, FYNNEI. V lost 6 bases to trimming and J lost 8 bases; unmatched junction nucleotides: 11. The CDR3 protein is CASSTGTGKVEAFF. The CDR3 coding sequence is TGTGCCAGCAGCACCGGGACAGGAAAAGTCGAAGCTTTCTTT.

This clone has more than one count but fewer than ten. The chain carries TRBV6-5 and TRBJ2-4; D unresolved. CDR3 length equals 15 residues. Trimming took 6 bases from V and 0 from J, leaving 12 bases between them. Germline lookup yields CDR1 MNHEY and CDR2 SVGAGI. CDR3 residues: CASRSPTKAKNIQYF. CDR3 in DNA: TGTGCCAGCAGGTCGCCGACCAAAGCCAAAAACATTCAGTACTTC.

This clone was seen just once. The V call is TRBV6-5, the J call TRBJ2-1, with 10 bases aligning to TRBD2. The CDR3 contains 15 residues. Looked up from germline, CDR1 is MNHEY and CDR2 is SVGAGI. J was trimmed by 7 bases and V by 0 bases; bases with no gene match: 3. CDR3 loop: CASSYSGTSANEQFF. The CDR3 region has the DNA TGTGCCAGCAGTTACTCGGGGACTAGCGCAAATGAGCAGTTCTTC.

V is TRBV7-8 and J is TRBJ1-1; no firm D call. This CDR3 is 14 amino acids long. Trimming took off 5 bases at V and 4 bases at J, with 14 bases between the two ends. In germline, CDR1 is SGHVS, CDR2 FQNEAQ. The CDR3 here is CASSTIQVGTEAFF. The CDR3, as DNA: TGTGCCAGCAGCACGATCCAGGTTGGCACTGAAGCTTTCTTT.

This sequence joins TRBV11-2 and TRBJ2-7; 9 nucleotides match TRBD2. The germline V gene encodes CDR1 SGHAT and CDR2 FQNNGV. The CDR3 is 16 residues long. V trimming: 5 bases; J trimming: 3 bases; junction bases outside the gene matches: 11. CDR3 residues: CASSDSMSGRHYEQYF. Written as DNA, the CDR3 is TGTGCCAGCAGCGATTCGATGAGCGGGAGGCACTACGAGCAGTACTTC.

The chain has TRBV9 and TRBJ2-7; 13 positions agree with TRBD2. This CDR3 contains 16 residues. V dropped 1 base and J dropped 2; count of bases not matched to a gene: 3. Germline CDR1 reads SGDLS; CDR2 reads YYNGEE. CDR3 coding DNA: TGTGCCAGCAGCGTAACCGGGACTAGCGGGGCCTACGAGCAGTACTTC. The encoded protein is CASSVTGTSGAYEQYF.

This clone was observed a handful of times. J is TRBJ1-2 and V is TRBV7-9; TRBD1 matches 10 bases. The CDR3 loop spans 15 amino acids. V was clipped by 5 bases and J by 4 bases; unmatched bases: 7. Germline V gene sequence: CDR1 SEHNR, CDR2 FQNEAQ (reference sequence). The CDR3 DNA sequence: TGTGCCAGCAGCCCCCGGGACAGGGGATTCTATGGCTACACCTTC. Translated, it gives CASSPRDRGFYGYTF.

This chain joins TRBV7-2 and TRBJ1-1; TRBD1 is a possible D gene (6 bases). The germline gives CDR1 SGHTA, CDR2 FQGNSA. This CDR3 has 13 residues. V was shortened by 1 base and J by 11 bases, with 14 bases between the two germline ends. CDR3: CASSLGGTGFAFF. As DNA, the CDR3 is TGTGCCAGCAGCTTAGGGGGCACAGGGTTCGCTTTCTTT.

This clone was observed a single time. The rearrangement links TRBV6-5 to TRBJ2-2; 9 positions match TRBD2. CDR1 is MNHEY and CDR2 is SVGAGI in the germline V gene. The CDR3 covers 16 residues. V dropped 4 bases and J dropped 7; count of bases not matched to a gene: 10. The chain's CDR3 is CASSLVAGDFGGELFF. CDR3 DNA sequence: TGTGCCAGCAGTTTAGTAGCGGGAGACTTTGGCGGGGAGCTGTTTTTT.

This sequence joins TRBV4-1 and TRBJ2-3; no firm D call. The germline V and J ends were trimmed by 1 base and 3 bases, with 5 bases remaining between them. This CDR3 has 13 residues. Germline-derived CDR1 and CDR2 are MGHRA and YSYEKL. CDR3 region: CASSQGATDTQYF. CDR3 nucleotide sequence: TGCGCCAGCAGCCAAGGAGCGACAGATACGCAGTATTTT.